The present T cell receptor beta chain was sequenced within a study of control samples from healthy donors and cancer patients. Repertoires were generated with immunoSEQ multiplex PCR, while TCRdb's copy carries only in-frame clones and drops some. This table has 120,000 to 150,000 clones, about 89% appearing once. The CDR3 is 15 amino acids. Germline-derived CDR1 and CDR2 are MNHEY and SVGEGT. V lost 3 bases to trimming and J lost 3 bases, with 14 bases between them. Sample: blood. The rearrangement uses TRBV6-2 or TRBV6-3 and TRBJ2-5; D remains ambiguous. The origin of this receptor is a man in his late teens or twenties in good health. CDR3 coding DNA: TGTGCCAGCAGTTATTACGGGCGGTCGGAAGAGACCCAGTACTTC. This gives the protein CASSYYGRSEETQYF.